The T cell receptor (beta chain) described here comes from a study of cytomegalovirus exposure and HLA in healthy donors (dated by TCRdb to 2016 to 2017). Looking at the study overall: According to a later analysis, the 110 or so validation repertoires were produced on the same platform as the 700 or so repertoires of the first cohort. The study was designed to test whether signatures of past pathogen exposure could be identified by cataloging public T cell receptors. Besides the first cohort of roughly 700 subjects, a separate validation cohort made up of 120 different subjects was used. To predict cytomegalovirus infection status, the study combined high-throughput TCR immunosequencing, statistical association of individual TCRs with disease status, and machine learning. What the study reported, not specific to this receptor: In vitro tests confirmed that a few of the cytomegalovirus-associated TCR beta chains recognize cytomegalovirus antigens. A later analysis found that TCRs clustered in the first cohort also tended to co-occur in the roughly 110 validation repertoires, with 94% of cluster scores above 0. The study gave a list of 150 to 200 TCR beta chains associated with cytomegalovirus. Most TCR sequences were seen in very few donors, while some public TCRs were found in many individuals. It was suggested by the authors that the approach could potentially be generalized to other disease states and immunological phenotypes. Cytomegalovirus status was reported to be diagnosed by the classifier with high specificity and sensitivity in both the original and validation cohorts. All 120 repertoires were used to score co-occurrence in the validation cohort in a later analysis, because that analysis had no HLA typing for the cohort.

Donors formed part of the validation cohort, which comprised over a hundred subjects and was distinct from the first cohort of 666 subjects. Details on this clone: Its antigen target is currently unknown. Base qualities are not recorded, but no much larger clone differs from it by a single base.

Library construction relied on the immunoSEQ multiplex PCR assay. The paper's processing steps were these. A statistical classification framework was developed to diagnose cytomegalovirus status using the catalog of TCR beta chain sequences. As stored in TCRdb, this immuneACCESS dataset retains in-frame rearrangements with V and J assigned. A fraction of the clones does not appear; measured against another copy, unresolved V genes explain less than half of the discrepancy, and the remainder lacks a known reason. D and trimming come from the DNA, and the V and J calls and clone size come from that table. The sample table shows about 110,000 clones, and approximately 96% are seen once. Of the sample, roughly 0.67% is held by the ten largest clones. The germline V gene provides CDR1 SGHTA and CDR2 FQGNSA. The germline V and J ends show losses of 5 bases and 6 bases respectively, and no gene match explains 9 bases of the junction. The CDR3 contains 15 residues, cysteine and phenylalanine counted. The kept DNA is CDR3 alone, 45 bases in frame from the first base.

The sequence derives from a woman aged 18-30 years in good health and CMV-seronegative. The sample was PBMCs. Recombination linked TRBV7-2 to TRBJ1-5, with 8 bases matching TRBD1. The nucleotide sequence reads as follows: TGTGCCAGCAGCGCTCAGACAGGGGTCGGTCAGCCCCAGCATTTT. Its protein product is CASSAQTGVGQPQHF.